This TCR beta chain was observed in a study of CD8 T cells in Susac syndrome. From germline, CDR1 is SGHVS and CDR2 FNYEAQ. CDR3 length equals 13 residues. Trimming removed 3 bases at V and 2 bases at J, with 7 bases between. Random hexamers were used to reverse transcribe roughly 0.5 to 1 ug of RNA. MiXCR, run by TCRdb on the immunoSEQ multiplex PCR reads, gives a single entry per CDR3 protein. The data hold approximately 25,000 distinct CDR3 sequences, with just over 90% observed a single time. This receptor was taken from a human donor with Susac syndrome. The chain couples TRBV7-6 to TRBJ1-1, with D possibly being TRBD1 (6 bases). Sequenced sample: CD8+ T cells from PBMCs. This CDR3 reads CASSLGQNTEAFF. In DNA, the CDR3 is TGTGCCAGCAGCTTGGGACAAAACACTGAAGCTTTCTTT.